The 2 T cell receptor beta chains in this list originate from one sample, sequenced in a study of T-cell reconstitution after alpha-beta-depleted transplantation in children. Researchers prepared the TCRbeta library using unique molecular identifiers, the study reports. Using its own MiXCR run on the PCR reads, TCRdb lists one record per CDR3 protein. There are 280,000 or so distinct CDR3 sequences in the sample; 9.5% to 13% occur only once, and 23% lies in the top ten. Here the sequenced sample was peripheral blood, taken 180 days after TCRalphabeta/CD19-depleted stem cell transplant. The receptor source for this set is a male patient between 2 and 15 years old who had a stem cell transplant for chronic granulomatous disease, so the T cells may come from the graft donor.

Turning to this clonotype: A much larger clone lies a single base off, so this may be a read error. The chain recombines TRBV18 with TRBJ1-1; TRBD1 might be the D (5 bases). With 4 bases removed from V and 4 bases from J, the gap between germline ends came to 13 bases. The CDR3 is made up of 14 amino acids. Germline V CDR1 and CDR2: KGHSH, LQKENI. This chain's CDR3 is CASSLGAPGTEAFF. The CDR3 DNA reads as TGTGCCAGCTCACTAGGGGCACCGGGCACTGAAGCTTTCTTT.

This clonotype was detected many times. The chain combines TRBV10-3 with TRBJ2-1; D is undetermined. This CDR3 has 17 amino acids. Deletions cut 10 bases from V and 0 bases from J, with 22 bases between. Germline CDR1 ENHRY, CDR2 SYGVKD. CDR3 protein: CATATHDQALSYNEQFF. As DNA, the CDR3 is TGTGCCACGGCCACGCACGATCAGGCCCTCTCCTACAATGAGCAGTTCTTC.